This T cell receptor (beta chain) was sequenced in a study of blood T cells in healthy people across ages. Using a J-beta primer mix together with a sample-barcoded 5' primer, a second PCR was run for roughly 6 to 12 cycles. MiXCR was run by TCRdb on the 5' RACE reads, yielding one entry per CDR3 protein. This table has 920,000 or so distinct CDR3 sequences, 45% appearing once. This CDR3 comprises 15 residues. Germline trimming cut 4 bases from V and 3 bases from J; bases unmatched to any gene: 7. Germline loops: CDR1 SEHNR, CDR2 FQNEAQ (reference sequence). The genes are TRBV7-9 and TRBJ2-5; 8 positions match TRBD2. The source material was blood. This TCR was sampled from a woman aged 55 to 70 in good health. CDR3 nucleotides: TGTGCCAGCAGCTACGTACCGACTAGCGAAGAGACCCAGTACTTC. It yields the protein CASSYVPTSEETQYF.